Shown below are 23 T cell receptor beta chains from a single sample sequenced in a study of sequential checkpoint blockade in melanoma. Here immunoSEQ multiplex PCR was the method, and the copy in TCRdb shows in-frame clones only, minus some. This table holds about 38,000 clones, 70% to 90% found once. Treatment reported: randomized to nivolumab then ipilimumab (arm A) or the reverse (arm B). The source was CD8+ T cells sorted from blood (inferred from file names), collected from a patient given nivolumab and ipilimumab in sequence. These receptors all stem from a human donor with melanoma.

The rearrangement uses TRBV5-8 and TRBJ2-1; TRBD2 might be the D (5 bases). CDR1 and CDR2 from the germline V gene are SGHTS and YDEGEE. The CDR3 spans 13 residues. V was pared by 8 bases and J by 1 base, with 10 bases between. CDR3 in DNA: TGTGCCAGTGAGTCGGGGTCCTACAATGAGCAGTTCTTC. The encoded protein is CASESGSYNEQFF. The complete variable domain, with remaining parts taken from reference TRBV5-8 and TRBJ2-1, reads EAGVTQSPTHLIKTRGQQATLRCSPISGHTSVYWYQQALGLGLQFLLWYDEGEERNRGNFPPRFSGRQFPNYSSELNVNALELEDSALYLCASESGSYNEQFFGPGTRLTVL.

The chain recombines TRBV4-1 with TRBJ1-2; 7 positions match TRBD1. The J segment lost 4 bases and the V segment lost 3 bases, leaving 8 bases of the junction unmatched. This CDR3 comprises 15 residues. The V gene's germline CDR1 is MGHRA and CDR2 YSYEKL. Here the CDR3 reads CASSQPTGDLYGYTF. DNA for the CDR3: TGCGCCAGCAGCCAGCCAACAGGGGACCTCTATGGCTACACCTTC.

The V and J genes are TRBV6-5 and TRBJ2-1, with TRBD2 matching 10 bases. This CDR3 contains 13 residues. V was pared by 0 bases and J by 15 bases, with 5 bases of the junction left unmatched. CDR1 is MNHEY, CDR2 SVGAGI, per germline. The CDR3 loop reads CASSYSLAGEVFF. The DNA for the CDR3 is TGTGCCAGCAGTTACTCCCTAGCGGGAGAGGTGTTCTTC.

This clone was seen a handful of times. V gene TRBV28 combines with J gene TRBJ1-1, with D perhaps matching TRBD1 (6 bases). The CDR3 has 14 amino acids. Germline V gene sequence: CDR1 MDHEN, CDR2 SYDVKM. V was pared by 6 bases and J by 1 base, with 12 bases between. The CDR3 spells CASRYRAGNTEAFF. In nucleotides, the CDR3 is TGTGCCAGCAGGTACAGGGCCGGGAACACTGAAGCTTTCTTT.

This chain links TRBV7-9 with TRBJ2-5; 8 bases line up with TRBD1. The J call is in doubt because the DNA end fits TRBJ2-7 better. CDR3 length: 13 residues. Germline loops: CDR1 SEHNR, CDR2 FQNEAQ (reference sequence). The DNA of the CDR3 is TGTGCCAGCCATCAGGGGGCCCTGGACGAGCAGTACTTC. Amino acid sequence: CASHQGALDEQYF.

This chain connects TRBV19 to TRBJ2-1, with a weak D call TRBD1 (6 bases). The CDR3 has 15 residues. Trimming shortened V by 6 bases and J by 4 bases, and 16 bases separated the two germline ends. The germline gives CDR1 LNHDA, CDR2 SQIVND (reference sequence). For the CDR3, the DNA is TGTGCCAGTAGGGCTACTGAGGGACAATACAATGAGCAGTTCTTC. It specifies CASRATEGQYNEQFF.

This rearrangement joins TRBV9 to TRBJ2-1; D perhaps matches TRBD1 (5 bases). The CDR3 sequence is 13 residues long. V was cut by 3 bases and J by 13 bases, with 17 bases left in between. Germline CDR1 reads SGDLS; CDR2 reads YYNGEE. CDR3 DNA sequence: TGTGCCAGCAGCGCTGGATCAGACAGTCCACAGTTCTTC. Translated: CASSAGSDSPQFF.

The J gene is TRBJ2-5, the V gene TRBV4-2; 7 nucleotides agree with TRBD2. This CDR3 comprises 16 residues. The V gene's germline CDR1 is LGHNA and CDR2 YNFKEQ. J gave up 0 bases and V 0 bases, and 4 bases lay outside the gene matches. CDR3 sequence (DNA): TGTGCCAGCAGCCAAGAGTGGGCGGGAGACCAAGAGACCCAGTACTTC. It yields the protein CASSQEWAGDQETQYF.

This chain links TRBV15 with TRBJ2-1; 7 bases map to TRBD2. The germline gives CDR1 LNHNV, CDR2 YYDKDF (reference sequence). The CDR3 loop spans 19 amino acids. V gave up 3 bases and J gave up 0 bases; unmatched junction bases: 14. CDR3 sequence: CATSRTHLADALSYNEQFF. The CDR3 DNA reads TGTGCCACCAGCAGGACACATCTAGCGGACGCACTCTCCTACAATGAGCAGTTCTTC.

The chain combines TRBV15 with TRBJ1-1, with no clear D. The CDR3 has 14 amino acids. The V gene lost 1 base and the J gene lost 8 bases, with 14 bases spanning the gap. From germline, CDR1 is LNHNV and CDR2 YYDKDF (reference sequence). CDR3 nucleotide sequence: TGTGCCACCAGCAGAGGTGAGGGCGCGAGAGAAGCTTTCTTT. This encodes CATSRGEGAREAFF.

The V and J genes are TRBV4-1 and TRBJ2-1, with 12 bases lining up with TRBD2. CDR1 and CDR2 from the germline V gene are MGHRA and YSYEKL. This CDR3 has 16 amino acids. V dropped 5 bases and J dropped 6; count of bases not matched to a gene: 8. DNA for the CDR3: TGCGCCAGCAGCTCCATACTAGCGGGAGGCTCCAATGAGCAGTTCTTC. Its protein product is CASSSILAGGSNEQFF.

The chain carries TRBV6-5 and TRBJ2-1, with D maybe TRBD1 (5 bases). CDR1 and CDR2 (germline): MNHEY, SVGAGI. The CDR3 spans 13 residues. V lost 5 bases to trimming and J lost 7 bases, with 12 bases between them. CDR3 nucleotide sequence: TGTGCCAGCAGTCTGACAGTTACAAATGAGCAGTTCTTC. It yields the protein CASSLTVTNEQFF.

This CDR3 is CASSQSTSGADTQYF. The CDR3 DNA reads as TGTGCCAGCAGCCAATCAACTAGCGGTGCAGATACGCAGTATTTT. This rearrangement joins TRBV4-2 to TRBJ2-3; 8 nucleotides agree with TRBD2. The V and J ends lost 2 bases and 4 bases, in that order; junction bases with no gene match: 5. CDR3 length: 15 residues. Germline V CDR1 and CDR2: LGHNA, YNFKEQ.

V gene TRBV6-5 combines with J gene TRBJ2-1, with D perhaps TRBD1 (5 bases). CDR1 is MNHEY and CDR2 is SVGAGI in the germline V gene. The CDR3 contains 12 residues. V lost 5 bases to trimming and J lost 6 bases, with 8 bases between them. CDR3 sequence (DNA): TGTGCCAGCAGTGGTAGGGGCAATGAGCAGTTCTTC. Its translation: CASSGRGNEQFF.

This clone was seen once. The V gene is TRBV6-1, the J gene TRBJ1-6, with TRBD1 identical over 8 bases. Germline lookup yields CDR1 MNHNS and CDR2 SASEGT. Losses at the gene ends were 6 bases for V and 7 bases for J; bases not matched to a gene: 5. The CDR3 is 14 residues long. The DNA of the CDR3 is TGTGCCAGCAGAGCTTGGGACAGGAATTCACCCCTCCACTTT. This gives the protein CASRAWDRNSPLHF.

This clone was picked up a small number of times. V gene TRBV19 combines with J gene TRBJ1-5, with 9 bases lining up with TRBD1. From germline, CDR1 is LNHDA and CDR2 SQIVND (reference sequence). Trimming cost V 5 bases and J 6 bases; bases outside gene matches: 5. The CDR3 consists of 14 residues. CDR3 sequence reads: CASSLGQGAQPQHF. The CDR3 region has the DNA TGTGCCAGTAGTTTGGGACAGGGCGCTCAGCCCCAGCATTTT.

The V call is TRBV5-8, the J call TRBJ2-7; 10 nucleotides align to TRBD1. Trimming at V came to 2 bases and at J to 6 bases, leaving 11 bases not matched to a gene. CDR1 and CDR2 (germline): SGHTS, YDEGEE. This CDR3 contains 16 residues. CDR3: CASSFISLGQGREQYF. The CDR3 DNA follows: TGTGCCAGCAGCTTCATTTCCCTGGGACAGGGGCGCGAGCAGTACTTC.

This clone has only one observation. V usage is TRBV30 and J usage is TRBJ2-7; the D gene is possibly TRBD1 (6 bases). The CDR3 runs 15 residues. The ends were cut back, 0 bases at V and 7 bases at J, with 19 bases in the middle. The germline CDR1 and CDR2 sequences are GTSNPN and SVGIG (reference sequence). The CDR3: CAWSVLTRGSWEQYF. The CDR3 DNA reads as TGTGCCTGGAGTGTACTGACGAGGGGGTCGTGGGAGCAGTACTTC.

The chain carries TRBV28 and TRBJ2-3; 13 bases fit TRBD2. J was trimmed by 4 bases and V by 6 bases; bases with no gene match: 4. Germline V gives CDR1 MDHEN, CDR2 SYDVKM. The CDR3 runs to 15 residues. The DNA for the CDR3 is TGTGCCAGCAGCTGGACTAGCGGGAGACCAGATACGCAGTATTTT. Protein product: CASSWTSGRPDTQYF.

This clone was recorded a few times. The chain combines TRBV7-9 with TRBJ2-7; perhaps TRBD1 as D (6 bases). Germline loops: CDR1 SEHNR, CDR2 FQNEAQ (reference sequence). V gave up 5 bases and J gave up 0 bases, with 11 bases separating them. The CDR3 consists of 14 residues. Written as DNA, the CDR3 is TGTGCCAGCAGCAACAGGGACGACTCCTACGAGCAGTACTTC. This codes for CASSNRDDSYEQYF.

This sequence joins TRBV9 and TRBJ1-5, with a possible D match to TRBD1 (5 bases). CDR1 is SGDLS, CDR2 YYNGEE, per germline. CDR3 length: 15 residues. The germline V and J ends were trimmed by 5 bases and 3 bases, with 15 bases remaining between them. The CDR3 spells CASSWGEQINQPQHF. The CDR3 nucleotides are TGTGCCAGCAGTTGGGGGGAACAGATCAATCAGCCCCAGCATTTT.

The CDR3 coding sequence is TGTGCCAGCAGCTCGGTTGTTTGGCGGGAGGGAGGGGCCGATACGCAGTATTTT. This codes for CASSSVVWREGGADTQYF. The chain uses TRBV5-6 and TRBJ2-3, with 9 bases lining up with TRBD2. V trimming: 3 bases; J trimming: 6 bases; junction bases outside the gene matches: 17. In germline, CDR1 is SGHDT, CDR2 YYEEEE. The CDR3 extends over 18 amino acids.

CDR3 protein: CASSPDRGYTGELFF. The CDR3 DNA is TGTGCCAGCAGCCCAGACAGGGGTTATACCGGGGAGCTGTTTTTT. V is TRBV7-3 and J is TRBJ2-2, with 8 bases lining up with TRBD1. The J segment lost 5 bases and the V segment lost 5 bases, leaving 7 bases of the junction unmatched. Germline assignment: CDR1 SGHTA and CDR2 FQGTGA. The CDR3 length is 15 residues.